A single T cell receptor beta chain is shown here with its context. This sample is part of a study of cytomegalovirus exposure and HLA in healthy donors. The primer mix had 60 Vbeta and 13 Jbeta primers. The data were produced by immunoSEQ multiplex PCR, yet TCRdb's version contains in-frame clones alone and is incomplete. The table includes about 140,000 clones, around 80% detected once. Healthy individuals who donated bone marrow served as the donors. Germline CDR1 is LNHDA and CDR2 is SQIVND (reference sequence). The CDR3 sequence is 15 residues long. V shed 6 bases and J 4 bases; nucleotides not matched to a gene: 8.

The chain employs TRBV19 and TRBJ2-1, with 8 positions matching TRBD2. Sequencing used PBMCs. The TCR sequence derives from a female donor in good health and CMV-seronegative. The CDR3 nucleotides read TGTGCCAGTAGCAGAAGCGGGAGTTCTTACAATGAGCAGTTCTTC. Protein sequence: CASSRSGSSYNEQFF.